This passage covers 5 T cell receptor beta chains from one sample sequenced in a study of blood T cell repertoires in COVID-19. Data came from immunoSEQ multiplex PCR; TCRdb stores just in-frame clones and leaves some out. Of 200,000 to 250,000 clones in the sample, about 90% are singletons; the top ten hold around 3%. The specimen was peripheral blood. The receptors stem from a man aged 18 to 29 with active or convalescent COVID-19.

The rearrangement joins TRBV28 to TRBJ2-5; 7 bases line up with TRBD1. CDR1 is MDHEN and CDR2 is SYDVKM in the germline V gene. This CDR3 has 13 amino acids. After removal of 9 bases from V and 2 bases from J, the junction contained 6 bases not matched to a gene. The DNA for the CDR3 is TGTGCCAGTGAGACGGGACAGCAAGAGACCCAGTACTTC. Protein: CASETGQQETQYF. Drawing the rest from reference TRBV28 and TRBJ2-5, the complete variable domain is DVKVTQSSRYLVKRTGEKVFLECVQDMDHENMFWYRQDPGLGLRLIYFSYDVKMKEKGDIPEGYSVSREKKERFSLILESASTNQTSMYLCASETGQQETQYFGPGTRLLVL.

The CDR3 nucleotides are TGCAGCGTTGCCCCTGACAGTCGAGAGACCCAGTACTTC. It codes for CSVAPDSRETQYF. V and J are TRBV29-1 and TRBJ2-5; possible D gene TRBD1, 5 bases. Trimming took off 4 bases at V and 4 bases at J, with 13 bases between the two ends. The CDR3 covers 13 residues. Germline V gene lookup returns CDR1 SQVTM and CDR2 ANQGSEA.

J is TRBJ1-2 and V is TRBV6-6, with TRBD1 matching 9 bases. CDR3 length: 15 residues. Per germline, CDR1 MNHNY and CDR2 SVGAGI (reference sequence). Germline trimming cut 6 bases from V and 2 bases from J; bases unmatched to any gene: 7. The CDR3, as DNA: TGTGCCAGCAGCAGGACAGGGGCACCAAACTATGGCTACACCTTC. Its translation is CASSRTGAPNYGYTF.

This chain uses TRBV7-2 with TRBJ1-2, with 10 nucleotides matching TRBD1. J gave up 7 bases and V 3 bases, and 5 bases lay outside the gene matches. The CDR3 loop spans 14 amino acids. The germline CDR1 and CDR2 sequences are SGHTA and FQGNSA. The CDR3 nucleotides read TGTGCCAGCAGCTTGGACAGGGGGATGGGTGGCTACACCTTC. It yields the protein CASSLDRGMGGYTF.

This clone has just a few counts. The CDR3 here is CASSAGQGPANYGYTF. The CDR3 bases are TGCGCCAGCAGTGCTGGACAGGGGCCCGCTAACTATGGCTACACCTTC. This chain uses TRBV5-1 with TRBJ1-2, with 9 bases that match TRBD1. The J segment lost 0 bases and the V segment lost 5 bases, leaving 8 bases of the junction unmatched. Germline V gene data show CDR1 as SGHRS and CDR2 as YFSETQ. The CDR3 extends over 16 amino acids.